The rows below give T cell receptor beta chains drawn from one sample of a study of early T cells in non-severe SARS-CoV-2 infection. TCRdb independently ran MiXCR on the 5' RACE reads; one entry per CDR3 protein. This repertoire shows some 64,000 distinct CDR3 sequences, 11% found once; its top ten account for around 1.8%. Sequencing was done on a sample of whole blood. All receptors derive from an adult who was a healthcare worker with PCR-confirmed SARS-CoV-2 infection or an uninfected control (not recorded which). CDR3s include the opening cysteine and the closing phenylalanine or tryptophan. D genes are given only for firm matches. Where a row states a size, it is once, few, many or the class of an expanded clone; other rows omit it.

d_call: NA; v_call: TRBV5-1; clone_size: many; j_call: TRBJ1-2; cdr3_aa: CASSFGTNYGYTF; cdr3_nt: TGCGCCAGCAGCTTTGGCACAAACTATGGCTACACCTTC
d_call: TRBD2; v_call: TRBV9; clone_size: few; j_call: TRBJ2-5; cdr3_aa: CASSVSASGGAETQYF; cdr3_nt: TGTGCCAGCAGCGTATCGGCTAGCGGGGGGGCAGAGACCCAGTACTTC
d_call: TRBD2; v_call: TRBV29-1; clone_size: many; j_call: TRBJ2-3; cdr3_aa: CSVGGGISTDTQYF; cdr3_nt: TGCAGCGTTGGGGGGGGGATTAGCACAGATACGCAGTATTTT
d_call: NA; v_call: TRBV29-1; clone_size: many; j_call: TRBJ2-1; cdr3_aa: CSVVRLDEQFF; cdr3_nt: TGCAGCGTTGTGAGGTTGGATGAGCAGTTCTTC
d_call: NA; v_call: TRBV12-3/TRBV12-4; clone_size: few; j_call: TRBJ2-2; cdr3_aa: CASTSPVSGELFF; cdr3_nt: TGTGCCAGCACCTCCCCGGTTTCCGGGGAGCTGTTTTTT
d_call: TRBD2; v_call: TRBV10-2; clone_size: many; j_call: TRBJ2-2; cdr3_aa: CASSVLAGGKGELFF; cdr3_nt: TGCGCCAGCAGTGTGCTAGCGGGGGGCAAGGGGGAGCTGTTTTTT
d_call: NA; v_call: TRBV6-1; clone_size: NA; j_call: TRBJ2-1; cdr3_aa: CASSEALQGKQFF; cdr3_nt: TGTGCCAGCAGTGAAGCGCTTCAGGGGAAGCAGTTCTTC
d_call: TRBD2; v_call: TRBV4-3; clone_size: NA; j_call: TRBJ2-3; cdr3_aa: CASSQERTLAGADTQYF; cdr3_nt: TGCGCCAGCAGCCAAGAGAGGACACTAGCGGGGGCAGATACGCAGTATTTT
d_call: NA; v_call: TRBV7-9; clone_size: many; j_call: TRBJ1-3; cdr3_aa: CASKGVVVNTIYF; cdr3_nt: TGTGCCAGCAAAGGAGTCGTGGTTAACACCATATATTTT
d_call: NA; v_call: TRBV12-5; clone_size: many; j_call: TRBJ1-6; cdr3_aa: CASGFRGSYNSPLHF; cdr3_nt: TGTGCTAGTGGTTTTAGGGGATCCTATAATTCACCCCTCCACTTT
d_call: TRBD1; v_call: TRBV7-9; clone_size: NA; j_call: TRBJ1-1; cdr3_aa: CASTHDRANTEAFF; cdr3_nt: TGTGCCAGCACCCACGACAGGGCTAACACTGAAGCTTTCTTT
d_call: NA; v_call: TRBV5-1; clone_size: many; j_call: TRBJ1-1; cdr3_aa: CASSLVASPNTEAFF; cdr3_nt: TGCGCCAGCAGCTTGGTGGCCAGCCCTAACACTGAAGCTTTCTTT
d_call: NA; v_call: TRBV5-1; clone_size: few; j_call: TRBJ2-7; cdr3_aa: CASSLVGGSYEQYF; cdr3_nt: TGCGCCAGCAGCTTGGTAGGTGGTTCCTACGAGCAGTACTTC
d_call: NA; v_call: TRBV6-5; clone_size: many; j_call: TRBJ1-5; cdr3_aa: CASSPSGGGGNQPQHF; cdr3_nt: TGTGCCAGCAGTCCCAGCGGAGGAGGTGGCAATCAGCCCCAGCATTTT
d_call: TRBD2; v_call: TRBV6-1; clone_size: few; j_call: TRBJ2-5; cdr3_aa: CASSEASGGQETQYF; cdr3_nt: TGTGCCAGCAGTGAAGCTAGCGGGGGGCAAGAGACCCAGTACTTC
d_call: NA; v_call: TRBV7-2; clone_size: many; j_call: TRBJ2-7; cdr3_aa: CASSSRSKQYF; cdr3_nt: TGTGCCAGCAGCTCCCGGAGCAAGCAGTACTTC
d_call: TRBD1; v_call: TRBV7-2; clone_size: many; j_call: TRBJ1-4; cdr3_aa: CASSPGQQYEKLFF; cdr3_nt: TGTGCCAGCAGCCCGGGACAGCAATACGAAAAACTGTTTTTT
d_call: NA; v_call: TRBV20-1; clone_size: many; j_call: TRBJ1-3; cdr3_aa: CSAISGRNTIYF; cdr3_nt: TGCAGTGCTATTTCAGGGAGAAACACCATATATTTT
d_call: NA; v_call: TRBV9; clone_size: NA; j_call: TRBJ2-3; cdr3_aa: CASSVGGRGTDTQYF; cdr3_nt: TGTGCCAGCAGCGTAGGGGGGAGAGGGACAGATACGCAGTATTTT
d_call: NA; v_call: TRBV20-1; clone_size: NA; j_call: TRBJ2-2; cdr3_aa: CSARDMRGRGTGELFF; cdr3_nt: TGCAGTGCTAGAGATATGAGGGGTCGGGGCACCGGGGAGCTGTTTTTT
d_call: NA; v_call: TRBV6-5; clone_size: few; j_call: TRBJ1-4; cdr3_aa: CASTRGGGIGEKLFF; cdr3_nt: TGTGCCAGCACCCGGGGAGGGGGAATCGGTGAAAAACTGTTTTTT
d_call: NA; v_call: TRBV7-9; clone_size: many; j_call: TRBJ2-5; cdr3_aa: CASLGGETQYF; cdr3_nt: TGTGCCAGCCTTGGTGGTGAGACCCAGTACTTC
d_call: TRBD2; v_call: TRBV7-3; clone_size: many; j_call: TRBJ2-3; cdr3_aa: CASSPTPGGGGTQYF; cdr3_nt: TGTGCCAGCAGCCCCACCCCCGGGGGGGGTGGTACGCAGTATTTT
d_call: NA; v_call: TRBV10-3; clone_size: few; j_call: TRBJ2-3; cdr3_aa: CATLATSTDTQYF; cdr3_nt: TGTGCCACCCTAGCGACTAGCACAGATACGCAGTATTTT
d_call: NA; v_call: TRBV12-3/TRBV12-4; clone_size: NA; j_call: TRBJ1-2; cdr3_aa: CASSLGADCTF; cdr3_nt: TGTGCCAGCAGTTTAGGGGCAGATTGCACCTTC
d_call: NA; v_call: TRBV2; clone_size: NA; j_call: TRBJ2-7; cdr3_aa: CASSPTSYEQYF; cdr3_nt: TGTGCCAGCAGCCCGACATCGTACGAGCAGTACTTC
d_call: NA; v_call: TRBV29-1; clone_size: NA; j_call: TRBJ1-1; cdr3_aa: CSVAKPTEAFF; cdr3_nt: TGCAGCGTTGCTAAGCCCACTGAAGCTTTCTTT
d_call: NA; v_call: TRBV12-3/TRBV12-4; clone_size: many; j_call: TRBJ1-2; cdr3_aa: CASSPVPGPNYGYTF; cdr3_nt: TGTGCCAGCAGTCCCGTTCCGGGGCCTAACTATGGCTACACCTTC
d_call: NA; v_call: TRBV7-2; clone_size: NA; j_call: TRBJ2-1; cdr3_aa: CASSPDPIGEQFF; cdr3_nt: TGTGCCAGCAGCCCGGACCCTATCGGGGAGCAGTTCTTC
d_call: NA; v_call: TRBV29-1; clone_size: few; j_call: TRBJ1-1; cdr3_aa: CSVKFWNTEAFF; cdr3_nt: TGCAGCGTTAAGTTTTGGAACACTGAAGCTTTCTTT
d_call: TRBD2; v_call: TRBV4-1; clone_size: few; j_call: TRBJ2-2; cdr3_aa: CASSRSFSGVNTGELFF; cdr3_nt: TGCGCCAGCAGCCGCTCCTTTAGCGGGGTTAACACCGGGGAGCTGTTTTTT
d_call: NA; v_call: TRBV7-7; clone_size: many; j_call: TRBJ2-5; cdr3_aa: CASSRAPWEAQYF; cdr3_nt: TGTGCTAGCAGCCGGGCCCCCTGGGAGGCCCAGTACTTC
d_call: NA; v_call: TRBV5-1; clone_size: NA; j_call: TRBJ2-3; cdr3_aa: CASSRRTSTDTQYF; cdr3_nt: TGCGCCAGCAGTAGGCGGACTAGCACAGATACGCAGTATTTT
d_call: NA; v_call: TRBV5-1; clone_size: many; j_call: TRBJ1-1; cdr3_aa: CASSFRRTTEAFF; cdr3_nt: TGCGCCAGCAGCTTCCGACGAACCACTGAAGCTTTCTTT
d_call: NA; v_call: TRBV3-1; clone_size: once; j_call: TRBJ2-2; cdr3_aa: CASRPLLPRTGELFF; cdr3_nt: TGTGCCAGCAGACCACTCCTGCCACGCACCGGGGAGCTGTTTTTT